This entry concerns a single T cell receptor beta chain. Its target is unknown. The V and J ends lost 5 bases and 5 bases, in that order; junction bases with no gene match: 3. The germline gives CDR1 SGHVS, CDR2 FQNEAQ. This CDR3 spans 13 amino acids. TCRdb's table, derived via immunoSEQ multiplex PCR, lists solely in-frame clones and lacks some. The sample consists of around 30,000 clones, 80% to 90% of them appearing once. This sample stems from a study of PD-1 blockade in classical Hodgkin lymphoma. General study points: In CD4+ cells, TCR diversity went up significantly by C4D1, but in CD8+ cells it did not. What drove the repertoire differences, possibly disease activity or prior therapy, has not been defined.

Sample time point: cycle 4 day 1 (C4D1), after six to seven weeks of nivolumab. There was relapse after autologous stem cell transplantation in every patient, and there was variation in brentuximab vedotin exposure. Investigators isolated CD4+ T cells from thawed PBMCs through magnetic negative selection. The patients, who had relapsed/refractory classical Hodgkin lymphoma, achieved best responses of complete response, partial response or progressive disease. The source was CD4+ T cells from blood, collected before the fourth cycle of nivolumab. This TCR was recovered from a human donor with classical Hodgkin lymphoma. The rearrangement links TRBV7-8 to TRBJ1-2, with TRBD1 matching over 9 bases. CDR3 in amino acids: CASSPDRGYGYTF. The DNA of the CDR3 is TGTGCCAGCAGCCCGGACAGGGGATATGGCTACACCTTC.